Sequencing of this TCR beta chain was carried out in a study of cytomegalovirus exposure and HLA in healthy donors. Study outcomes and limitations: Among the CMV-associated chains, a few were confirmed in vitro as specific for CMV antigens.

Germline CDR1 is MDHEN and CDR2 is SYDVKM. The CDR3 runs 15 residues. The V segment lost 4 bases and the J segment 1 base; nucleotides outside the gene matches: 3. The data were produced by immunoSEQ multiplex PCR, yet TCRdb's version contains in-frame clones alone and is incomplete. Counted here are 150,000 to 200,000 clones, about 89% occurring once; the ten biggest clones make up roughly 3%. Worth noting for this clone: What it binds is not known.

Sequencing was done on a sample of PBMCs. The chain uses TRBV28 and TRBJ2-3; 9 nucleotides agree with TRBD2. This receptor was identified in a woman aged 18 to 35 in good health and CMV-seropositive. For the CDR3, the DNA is TGTGCCAGCAGTTCCGCTAGCGGGGGCACAGATACGCAGTATTTT. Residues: CASSSASGGTDTQYF.